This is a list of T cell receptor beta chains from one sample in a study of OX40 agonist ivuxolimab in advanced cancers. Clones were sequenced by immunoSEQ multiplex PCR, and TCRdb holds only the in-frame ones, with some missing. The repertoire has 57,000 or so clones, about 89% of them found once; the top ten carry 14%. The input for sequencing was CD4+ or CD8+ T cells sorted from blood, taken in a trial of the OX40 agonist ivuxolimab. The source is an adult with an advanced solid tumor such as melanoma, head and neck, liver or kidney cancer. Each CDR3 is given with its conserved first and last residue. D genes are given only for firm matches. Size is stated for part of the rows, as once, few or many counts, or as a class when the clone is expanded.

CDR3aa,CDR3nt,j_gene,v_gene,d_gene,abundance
CASSLGPGRDTDTQYF,TGTGCCAGCAGCTTAGGTCCCGGCCGGGACACAGATACGCAGTATTTT,TRBJ2-3,TRBV7-2,NA,NA
CASSQDASRDLADTQYF,TGCGCCAGCAGCCAAGATGCAAGTAGGGACCTGGCAGATACGCAGTATTTT,TRBJ2-3,TRBV4-3,NA,NA
CASSQGWGELFF,TGTGCCAGCAGCCAAGGATGGGGGGAGCTGTTTTTT,TRBJ2-2,TRBV7-9,NA,NA
CASSSWGPRGETQYF,TGTGCCAGCAGCTCGTGGGGCCCGAGGGGTGAGACCCAGTACTTC,TRBJ2-5,TRBV7-6,NA,NA
CATSSADTQYF,TGTGCCACCTCCTCAGCGGATACGCAGTATTTT,TRBJ2-3,TRBV7-9,NA,NA
CASSVDVRATYEQYF,TGTGCCAGCAGTGTCGACGTTAGAGCTACCTACGAGCAGTACTTC,TRBJ2-7,TRBV28,NA,NA
CSARGNYEQYF,TGCAGTGCCCGGGGAAACTACGAGCAGTACTTC,TRBJ2-7,TRBV20-1,NA,once
CASSSSYGYTF,TGTGCCAGCAGTTCGAGCTATGGCTACACCTTC,TRBJ1-2,TRBV28,NA,NA
CASSPDAGQSTDTQYF,TGCGCCAGCAGCCCCGACGCGGGACAAAGCACAGATACGCAGTATTTT,TRBJ2-3,TRBV5-1,NA,NA
CASASQGGLPDTQYF,TGTGCCAGCGCTTCCCAGGGGGGTCTCCCAGATACGCAGTATTTT,TRBJ2-3,TRBV6-1,NA,NA
CASSFYGLGGTQYF,TGTGCCAGCAGCTTTTACGGATTAGGAGGGACCCAGTACTTC,TRBJ2-5,TRBV7-2,NA,NA
CASRATRENTQYF,TGTGCCAGCAGGGCGACCAGGGAGAATACGCAGTATTTT,TRBJ2-3,TRBV11-2,NA,NA
CASSPGRGYTF,TGTGCCAGCAGTCCCGGTCGAGGCTACACCTTC,TRBJ1-2,TRBV6-1,NA,NA
CASSRQGAWYNEQFF,TGTGCCAGCAGCCGACAGGGGGCCTGGTACAATGAGCAGTTCTTC,TRBJ2-1,TRBV7-9,TRBD1,NA
CASSRGQNTEAFF,TGTGCCAGCAGCCGTGGACAGAACACTGAAGCTTTCTTT,TRBJ1-1,TRBV7-3,NA,NA
CASSEYKNYEQYF,TGTGCCAGCAGTGAATACAAGAACTACGAGCAGTACTTC,TRBJ2-7,TRBV6-1,NA,NA
CASSREGTQYF,TGTGCCAGCAGCCGGGAGGGAACGCAGTATTTT,TRBJ2-3,TRBV7-2,TRBD2,NA
CASSAYPGGEKLFF,TGTGCCAGCAGCGCGTATCCGGGCGGGGAAAAACTGTTTTTT,TRBJ1-4,TRBV7-2,NA,NA
CASSPRTSGSFSYNEQFF,TGTGCCAGCTCACCACGTACTAGCGGGAGTTTCTCCTACAATGAGCAGTTCTTC,TRBJ2-1,TRBV18,TRBD2,few
CSAAERLAQYF,TGCAGTGCTGCCGAGCGTTTGGCCCAGTACTTC,TRBJ2-5,TRBV20-1,NA,NA
CASSTGLAGHNEQFF,TGTGCCAGCAGCACGGGACTAGCGGGACACAATGAGCAGTTCTTC,TRBJ2-1,TRBV9,TRBD2,NA
CAISERQGVQPQHF,TGTGCCATCAGTGAAAGACAGGGGGTTCAGCCCCAGCATTTT,TRBJ1-5,TRBV10-3,TRBD1,medium-sized
CATSRERDSSNQPQHF,TGTGCCACCAGCAGAGAGAGGGATTCCTCTAATCAGCCCCAGCATTTT,TRBJ1-5,TRBV15,NA,NA
CASRSFGTGNNEQFF,TGTGCCAGCCGCTCCTTTGGGACAGGGAACAATGAGCAGTTCTTC,TRBJ2-1,TRBV27,TRBD1,NA
CASSPGTGPDTQYF,TGCGCCAGCAGCCCCGGAACAGGGCCAGATACGCAGTATTTT,TRBJ2-3,TRBV4-1,NA,NA
CASSLGGASTDTQYF,TGTGCCAGCAGCCTTGGAGGCGCTAGCACAGATACGCAGTATTTT,TRBJ2-3,TRBV28,NA,NA
CASSPSNTGELFF,TGTGCCAGCAGCCCTTCGAACACCGGGGAGCTGTTTTTT,TRBJ2-2,TRBV9,NA,NA
CASSPALDTEAFF,TGTGCCAGCTCACCGGCGTTGGACACTGAAGCTTTCTTT,TRBJ1-1,TRBV18,NA,NA
CASTIGTSGFTDTQYF,TGTGCCAGCACCATAGGGACTAGCGGTTTCACAGATACGCAGTATTTT,TRBJ2-3,TRBV7-3,TRBD2,NA
CASSLGLAGIDEQYF,TGTGCCAGCAGCTTGGGACTAGCGGGAATCGACGAGCAGTACTTC,TRBJ2-7,TRBV7-3,TRBD2,NA
CASSRGPTYEQYF,TGTGCCAGCAGTCGGGGGCCTACCTACGAGCAGTACTTC,TRBJ2-7,TRBV28,NA,NA
CASSIGSGGSGANVLTF,TGTGCCAGTAGTATAGGTTCAGGGGGCTCTGGGGCCAACGTCCTGACTTTC,TRBJ2-6,TRBV19,TRBD1,NA
CASSDNWGGRSGRGKNIQYF,TGTGCCAGCAGTGATAACTGGGGGGGCCGGAGCGGGAGAGGCAAAAACATTCAGTACTTC,TRBJ2-4,TRBV6-1,TRBD2,NA
CASITDRGRFTEAFF,TGTGCCAGCATTACGGACAGGGGGAGGTTCACTGAAGCTTTCTTT,TRBJ1-1,TRBV2,TRBD1,NA
CASSPPGSTKTEAFF,TGTGCCAGCAGTCCGCCGGGGTCAACCAAAACTGAAGCTTTCTTT,TRBJ1-1,TRBV7-9,NA,NA
CASSSPRQGDGYTF,TGTGCCAGCAGCTCACCCAGACAGGGCGATGGCTACACCTTC,TRBJ1-2,TRBV7-6,TRBD1,once
CASSLGSGLSYNEQFF,TGCGCCAGCAGCTTGGGATCGGGTCTCTCCTACAATGAGCAGTTCTTC,TRBJ2-1,TRBV5-1,NA,NA
CAISAHRDSGTQYF,TGTGCCATCAGTGCCCACCGGGACTCAGGAACCCAGTACTTC,TRBJ2-5,TRBV10-3,NA,NA
CASKVRDRDTGELFF,TGCGCCAGCAAAGTGCGGGATCGCGACACCGGGGAGCTGTTTTTT,TRBJ2-2,TRBV10-1,NA,NA
CASSLSHSGTTDTQYF,TGTGCCAGCAGTTTATCACATAGCGGGACCACAGATACGCAGTATTTT,TRBJ2-3,TRBV28,TRBD2,NA
CASSPRGWAQYF,TGTGCCAGTAGTCCCAGGGGATGGGCCCAGTACTTC,TRBJ2-5,TRBV19,NA,NA
CASRAGKETQYF,TGTGCCAGCAGGGCGGGTAAGGAGACCCAGTACTTC,TRBJ2-5,TRBV28,NA,few
CASSTGTGSNQPQHF,TGTGCCAGCAGTACCGGGACAGGCAGCAATCAGCCCCAGCATTTT,TRBJ1-5,TRBV5-4,TRBD1,NA
CASSYSSWQPQHF,TGTGCCAGCAGTTACTCGAGTTGGCAGCCCCAGCATTTT,TRBJ1-5,TRBV6-5,NA,NA
CASSRGLAGGGGTQYF,TGTGCCAGCAGTAGGGGACTAGCGGGAGGGGGAGGTACGCAGTATTTT,TRBJ2-3,TRBV6-6,TRBD2,NA
CASSQALDYTYEQYF,TGTGCCAGCAGCCAAGCGCTGGACTACACCTACGAGCAGTACTTC,TRBJ2-7,TRBV4-2,NA,NA
CASSQEPQAGQYF,TGCGCCAGCAGCCAAGAGCCGCAGGCAGGCCAGTACTTC,TRBJ2-5,TRBV4-3,NA,NA
CASSSRLAGVGEQYF,TGTGCCAGCAGCTCCAGACTAGCGGGAGTAGGTGAGCAGTACTTC,TRBJ2-7,TRBV7-3,TRBD2,NA
CASSSGTANTGELFF,TGCGCCAGCAGCTCCGGGACGGCGAACACCGGGGAGCTGTTTTTT,TRBJ2-2,TRBV5-1,NA,NA
CASSRDRGYEQYF,TGTGCCAGCAGTAGGGACAGGGGATACGAGCAGTACTTC,TRBJ2-7,TRBV5-4,TRBD1,NA
CASSESRHTEAFF,TGTGCCAGCAGTGAAAGCAGGCACACTGAAGCTTTCTTT,TRBJ1-1,TRBV6-1,NA,NA
CASIGGGPYEQYF,TGTGCCAGCATTGGAGGGGGGCCCTACGAGCAGTACTTC,TRBJ2-7,TRBV6-5,NA,NA
CASSLVAGGTYNEQFF,TGCGCCAGCAGCTTGGTTGCGGGAGGGACCTACAATGAGCAGTTCTTC,TRBJ2-1,TRBV5-1,TRBD2,NA
CASSAIGGTYEQYF,TGCGCCAGCAGTGCGATCGGGGGCACCTACGAGCAGTACTTC,TRBJ2-7,TRBV28,NA,NA
CASSTLAGANVLTF,TGCGCCAGCAGTACACTAGCTGGGGCCAACGTCCTGACTTTC,TRBJ2-6,TRBV10-2,NA,few
CASSLLSPGGTQYF,TGTGCCAGCAGCTTACTCAGCCCGGGGGGGACCCAGTACTTC,TRBJ2-5,TRBV7-2,TRBD2,NA
CASSPRTGDSTGELFF,TGTGCCAGCAGTCCCAGGACAGGGGATTCCACCGGGGAGCTGTTTTTT,TRBJ2-2,TRBV5-6,TRBD1,NA
CATSRDWGPNTGELFF,TGTGCCACCAGCAGAGATTGGGGGCCGAACACCGGGGAGCTGTTTTTT,TRBJ2-2,TRBV15,NA,NA